This T cell receptor beta chain appears in the sequencing data of a study of blood T cell repertoires in COVID-19. TCRdb's copy holds only in-frame clones and misses some; the assay was immunoSEQ multiplex PCR. This sample has 250,000 to 350,000 clones, with approximately 90% found just once. Germline CDR1 reads KGHDR; CDR2 reads SFDVKD. This CDR3 spans 14 amino acids. Trimming cost V 5 bases and J 0 bases; bases outside gene matches: 3. This TCR was sampled from a woman between 45 and 60 years old with COVID-19, enrolled during active disease. What was sequenced was peripheral blood. The chain couples TRBV24-1 to TRBJ2-7, with TRBD2 matching 7 bases. The DNA for the CDR3 is TGTGCCACCAGTGCAGCGGGAAGCTCCTACGAGCAGTACTTC. Its protein is CATSAAGSSYEQYF.